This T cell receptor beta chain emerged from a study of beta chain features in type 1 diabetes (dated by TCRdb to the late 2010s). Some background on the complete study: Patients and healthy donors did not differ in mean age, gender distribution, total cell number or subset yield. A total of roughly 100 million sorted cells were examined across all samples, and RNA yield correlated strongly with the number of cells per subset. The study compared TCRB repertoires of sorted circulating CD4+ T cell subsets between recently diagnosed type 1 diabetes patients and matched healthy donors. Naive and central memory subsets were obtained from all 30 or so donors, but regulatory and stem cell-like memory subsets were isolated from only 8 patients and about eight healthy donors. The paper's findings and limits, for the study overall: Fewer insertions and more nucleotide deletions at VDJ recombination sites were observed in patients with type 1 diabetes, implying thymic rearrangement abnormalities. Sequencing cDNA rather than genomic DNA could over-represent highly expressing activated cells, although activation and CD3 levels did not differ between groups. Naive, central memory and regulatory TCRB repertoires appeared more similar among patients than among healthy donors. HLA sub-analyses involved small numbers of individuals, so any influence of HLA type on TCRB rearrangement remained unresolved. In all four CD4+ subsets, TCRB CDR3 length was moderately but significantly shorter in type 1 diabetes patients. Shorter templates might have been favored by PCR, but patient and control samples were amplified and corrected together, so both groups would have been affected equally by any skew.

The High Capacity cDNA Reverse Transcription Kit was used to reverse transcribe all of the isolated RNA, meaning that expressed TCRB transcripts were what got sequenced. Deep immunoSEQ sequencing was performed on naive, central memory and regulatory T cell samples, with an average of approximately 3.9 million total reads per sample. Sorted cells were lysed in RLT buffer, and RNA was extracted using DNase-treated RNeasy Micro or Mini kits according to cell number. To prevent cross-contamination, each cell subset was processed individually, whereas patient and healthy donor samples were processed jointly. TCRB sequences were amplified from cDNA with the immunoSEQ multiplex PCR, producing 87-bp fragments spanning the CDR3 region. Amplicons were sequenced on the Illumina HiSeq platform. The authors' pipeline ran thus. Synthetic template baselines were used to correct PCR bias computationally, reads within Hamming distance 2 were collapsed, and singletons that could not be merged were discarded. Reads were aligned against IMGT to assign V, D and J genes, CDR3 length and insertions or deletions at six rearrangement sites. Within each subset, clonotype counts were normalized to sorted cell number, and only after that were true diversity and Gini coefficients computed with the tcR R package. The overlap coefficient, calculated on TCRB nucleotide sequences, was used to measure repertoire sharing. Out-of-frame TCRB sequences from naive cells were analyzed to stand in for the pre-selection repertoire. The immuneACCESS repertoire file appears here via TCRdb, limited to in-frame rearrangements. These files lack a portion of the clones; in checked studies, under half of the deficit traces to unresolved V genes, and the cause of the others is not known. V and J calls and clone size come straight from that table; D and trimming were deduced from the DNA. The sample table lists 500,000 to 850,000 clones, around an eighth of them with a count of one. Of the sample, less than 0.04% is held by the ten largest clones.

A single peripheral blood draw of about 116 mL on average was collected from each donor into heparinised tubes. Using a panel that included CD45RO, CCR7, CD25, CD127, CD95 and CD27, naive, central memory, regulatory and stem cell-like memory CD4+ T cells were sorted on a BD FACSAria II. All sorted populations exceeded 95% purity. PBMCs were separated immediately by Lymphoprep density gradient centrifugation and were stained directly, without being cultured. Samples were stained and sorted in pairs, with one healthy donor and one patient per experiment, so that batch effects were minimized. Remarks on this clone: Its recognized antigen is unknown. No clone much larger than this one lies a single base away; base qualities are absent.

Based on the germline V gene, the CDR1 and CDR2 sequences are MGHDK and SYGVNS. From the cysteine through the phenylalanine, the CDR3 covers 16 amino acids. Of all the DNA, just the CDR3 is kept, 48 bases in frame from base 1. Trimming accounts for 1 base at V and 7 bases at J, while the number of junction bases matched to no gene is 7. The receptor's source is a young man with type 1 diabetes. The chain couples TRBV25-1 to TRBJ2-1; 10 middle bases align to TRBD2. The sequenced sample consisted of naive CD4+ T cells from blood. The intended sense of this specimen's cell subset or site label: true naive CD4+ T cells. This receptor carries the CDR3 CASSEWSSGRRNEQFF. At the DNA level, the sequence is TGTGCCAGCAGTGAATGGAGTAGCGGGAGGCGAAATGAGCAGTTCTTC.